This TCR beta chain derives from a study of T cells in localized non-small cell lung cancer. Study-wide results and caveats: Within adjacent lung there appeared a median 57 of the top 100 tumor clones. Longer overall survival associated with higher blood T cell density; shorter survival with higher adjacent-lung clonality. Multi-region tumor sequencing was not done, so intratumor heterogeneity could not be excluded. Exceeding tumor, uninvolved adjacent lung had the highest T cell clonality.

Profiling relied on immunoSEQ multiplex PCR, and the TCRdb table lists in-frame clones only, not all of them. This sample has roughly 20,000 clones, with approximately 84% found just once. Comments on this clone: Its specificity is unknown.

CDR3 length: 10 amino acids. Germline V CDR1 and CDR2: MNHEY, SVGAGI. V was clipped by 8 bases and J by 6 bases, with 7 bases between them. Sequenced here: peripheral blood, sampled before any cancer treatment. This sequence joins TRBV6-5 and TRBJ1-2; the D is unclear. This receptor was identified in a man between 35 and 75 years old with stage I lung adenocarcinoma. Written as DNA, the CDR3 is TGTGCCAGCCTCGGGGATGGCTACACCTTC. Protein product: CASLGDGYTF.